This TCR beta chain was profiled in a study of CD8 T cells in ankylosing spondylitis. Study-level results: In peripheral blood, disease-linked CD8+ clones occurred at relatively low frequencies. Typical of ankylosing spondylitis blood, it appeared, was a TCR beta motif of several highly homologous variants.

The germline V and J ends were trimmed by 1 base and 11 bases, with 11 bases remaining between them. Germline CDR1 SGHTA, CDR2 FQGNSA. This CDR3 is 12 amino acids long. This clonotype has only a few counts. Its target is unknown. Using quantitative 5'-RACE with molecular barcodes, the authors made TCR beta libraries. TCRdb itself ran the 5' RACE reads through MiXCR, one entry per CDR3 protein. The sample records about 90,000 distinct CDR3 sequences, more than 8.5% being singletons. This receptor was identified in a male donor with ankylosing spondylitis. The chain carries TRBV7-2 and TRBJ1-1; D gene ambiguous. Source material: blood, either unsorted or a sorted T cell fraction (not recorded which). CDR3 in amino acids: CASSLGLGTAFF. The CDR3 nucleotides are TGTGCCAGCAGCTTAGGGCTCGGAACGGCTTTCTTT.